These 11 T cell receptor beta chains originate from one sample sequenced in a study of blood T cell repertoires in COVID-19. Data came from immunoSEQ multiplex PCR; TCRdb stores just in-frame clones and leaves some out. Of about 130,000 clones listed, about 79% were seen once; the top ten hold roughly 15%. Sequencing was done on a sample of peripheral blood. These receptor sequences come from a woman aged 50 to 60 with acute or convalescent COVID-19.

This clone was seen just once. The genes are TRBV3-1 (or the pseudogene TRBV3-2) and TRBJ2-5; D gene unclear. CDR1 is LGHDT, CDR2 YNNKEL, per germline (reference sequence). V lost 2 bases, J lost 2 bases, and 6 bases lay in between. This CDR3 comprises 13 residues. CDR3 DNA sequence: TGTGCCAGCAGCCAAATCTCGCAAGAGACCCAGTACTTC. Translation: CASSQISQETQYF.

The rearrangement uses TRBV6-1 and TRBJ2-3; TRBD2 matches 11 bases. This CDR3 has 17 residues. Germline values: CDR1 MNHNS, CDR2 SASEGT. The J segment lost 2 bases and the V segment lost 4 bases, leaving 8 bases of the junction unmatched. CDR3 DNA: TGTGCCAGCAGTGTAGCGACTAGCGGGGCCTTCACAGATACGCAGTATTTT. This sequence encodes CASSVATSGAFTDTQYF.

This chain joins TRBV9 and TRBJ1-4, with 7 bases that match TRBD1. Germline V gives CDR1 SGDLS, CDR2 YYNGEE. J gave up 7 bases and V 2 bases, and 5 bases lay outside the gene matches. The CDR3 consists of 14 residues. The CDR3 DNA follows: TGTGCCAGCAGCGTGACAGGGAAGGGTGAAAAACTGTTTTTT. Protein sequence: CASSVTGKGEKLFF.

The chain employs TRBV11-3 and TRBJ2-5; TRBD1 matches 7 bases. Per the germline V gene, CDR1 is SGHNT and CDR2 is YENEEA. This CDR3 spans 14 amino acids. The trim removed 3 bases at V and 3 bases at J, leaving 4 bases unmatched. The CDR3, as DNA: TGTGCCAGCAGCTTGACAGGGACCGAAGAGACCCAGTACTTC. Translated, it gives CASSLTGTEETQYF.

As regards this clone: Other DNA sequences in the sample encode the same CDR3. This sequence joins TRBV5-4 and TRBJ2-3, with 8 bases identical to TRBD2. CDR3 size: 16 residues. The J segment lost 3 bases and the V segment lost 2 bases, leaving 8 bases of the junction unmatched. In germline, CDR1 is SGHNT, CDR2 YYREEE (reference sequence). Here the CDR3 DNA reads TGTGCCAGCAGCTTAGGGGCCCGGGGGGGTACAGATACGCAGTATTTT. It specifies CASSLGARGGTDTQYF. The full variable domain, with the rest looked up from reference TRBV5-4 and TRBJ2-3, is ETGVTQSPTHLIKTRGQQVTLRCSSQSGHNTVSWYQQALGQGPQFIFQYYREEENGRGNFPPRFSGLQFPNYSSELNVNALELDDSALYLCASSLGARGGTDTQYFGPGTRLTVL.

CDR3 residues: CASSQPGQGEGNTIYF. CDR3 DNA sequence: TGTGCCAGCTCACAACCCGGACAGGGGGAAGGAAACACCATATATTTT. The chain employs TRBV18 and TRBJ1-3, with 10 bases aligning to TRBD1. The germline gives CDR1 KGHSH, CDR2 LQKENI. The V segment lost 4 bases and the J segment 4 bases; nucleotides outside the gene matches: 7. The CDR3 consists of 16 residues. The whole variable domain, remainder taken from reference TRBV18 and TRBJ1-3, is NAGVMQNPRHLVRRRGQEARLRCSPMKGHSHVYWYRQLPEEGLKFMVYLQKENIIDESGMPKERFSAEFPKEGPSILRIQQVVRGDSAAYFCASSQPGQGEGNTIYFGEGSWLTVV.

This clone is a singleton in its sample. This chain uses TRBV3-1 (or the pseudogene TRBV3-2) with TRBJ2-3, with 8 bases matching TRBD2. The CDR3 consists of 16 residues. With 0 bases clipped from V and 4 bases from J, the junction kept 6 bases outside the gene matches. The V gene's germline CDR1 is LGHDT and CDR2 YNNKEL (reference sequence). DNA of the CDR3: TGTGCCAGCAGCCAAGATTCCGTAGCGGGGTCAGATACGCAGTATTTT. As protein: CASSQDSVAGSDTQYF.

The chain joins TRBV7-9 to TRBJ1-1; D unresolved. From germline, CDR1 is SEHNR and CDR2 FQNEAQ (reference sequence). The CDR3 runs 12 residues. V lost 6 bases and J lost 8, with 13 bases in between. The DNA of the CDR3 is TGTGCCAGCAGAGAGCGGACGGAAGAAGCTTTCTTT. Its translation is CASRERTEEAFF.

The CDR3 region is CASSDYWRTSGGVSTQYF. DNA of the CDR3: TGTGCCAGCAGTGACTACTGGAGGACTAGCGGGGGGGTGTCTACGCAGTATTTT. The chain carries TRBV6-1 and TRBJ2-3; TRBD2 aligns across 15 bases. Per germline, CDR1 MNHNS and CDR2 SASEGT. The CDR3 extends over 18 amino acids. V shed 3 bases, J shed 8 bases, and the junction held 12 bases outside the gene matches.

The chain employs TRBV6-5 and TRBJ1-2; the D gene is possibly TRBD1 (5 bases). V lost 4 bases and J lost 8, with 17 bases in between. Germline CDR1 and CDR2: MNHEY and SVGAGI. The CDR3 is 14 amino acids. The DNA of the CDR3 is TGTGCCAGCAGTTCGGTCCGGCAGGGAGGCGGCTACACCTTC. The encoded protein is CASSSVRQGGGYTF.

V is TRBV2 and J is TRBJ2-3, with 9 nucleotides matching TRBD2. The CDR3 is 12 residues long. CDR1 is SNHLY, CDR2 FYNNEI, per germline. Trimming at V came to 8 bases and at J to 8 bases, leaving 5 bases not matched to a gene. The CDR3 sequence: CASGGGGGTQYF. DNA for the CDR3: TGTGCCAGCGGCGGGGGGGGAGGTACGCAGTATTTT.